Listed below are T cell receptor beta chains from one sample, sequenced in a study of Graves' ophthalmopathy and Graves' hyperthyroidism. TCRdb reanalysed the multiplex PCR reads using MiXCR and keeps one entry per CDR3 protein. The sample lists some 370,000 distinct CDR3 sequences; about 15% were seen once. Source material: peripheral blood. The source of these receptors is an adult woman with stable Graves' hyperthyroidism. The CDR3 runs from the conserved cysteine through the conserved F or W.

j_call v_call cdr3_aa
TRBJ2-4 TRBV13 CASSGGSINIQYF
TRBJ2-7 TRBV4-2 CASSQDKGGVTIEQYF
TRBJ2-2 TRBV6-1 CASSTRTHTGELFF
TRBJ2-2 TRBV6-4 CASSDSRGAGVGELFF
TRBJ2-7 TRBV16 CASSQYLEGIEQYF
TRBJ1-2 TRBV6-5 CASRSGDRLYGYTF
TRBJ2-4 TRBV29-1 CSGGLQGNIQYF
TRBJ2-7 TRBV28 CASSLLVDSSSSYEQYF
TRBJ2-5 TRBV3-1 CAVYSGETQYF
TRBJ1-2 TRBV28 CASSPPMLAKATF
TRBJ1-1 TRBV28 CASRPDSREAFF
TRBJ2-2 TRBV11-1 CASSSIGSGRGSTGELFF
TRBJ2-7 TRBV20-1 CSARAPGGYEQYF
TRBJ2-5 TRBV11-2 CASSFGGSLLRGETQYF
TRBJ2-7 TRBV30 CAWSVNYEQYF
TRBJ1-2 TRBV7-2 CASSLAAGLVGGYTF
TRBJ1-1 TRBV6-1 CASIPGLGNTEAFF
TRBJ2-3 TRBV12-3/TRBV12-4 CASSLAGRTDTQYF
TRBJ1-2 TRBV20-1 CLVGPNYGYTF
TRBJ1-1 TRBV6-5 CASSSTGANTEAFF
TRBJ2-7 TRBV9 CASSVDGGLFYEQYF
TRBJ2-7 TRBV25-1 CASSGRDRGYEQYF
TRBJ2-5 TRBV29-1 CSFSPGVAETQYF
TRBJ2-5 TRBV20-1 CSATPPGPETQYF
TRBJ2-5 TRBV6-1 CASSPYRVRETQYF
TRBJ1-5 TRBV16 CASNQGGGLGQPQHF
TRBJ2-5 TRBV5-4 CASSFPRLAGGPLVETQYF
TRBJ1-6 TRBV6-1 CASGGPGSPLHF
TRBJ1-1 TRBV12-3/TRBV12-4 CASIQTGGTEAFF
TRBJ2-5 TRBV6-1 CASRTDRVVQTQYF
TRBJ2-2 TRBV27 CASSIQGAPNTGELFF
TRBJ1-2 TRBV3-1 CASSLGRGRAAVGYTF
TRBJ2-7 TRBV12-3/TRBV12-4 CASSFGLPTYEQYF
TRBJ2-7 TRBV7-9 CASSAAGEWSYEQYF
TRBJ1-2 TRBV20-1 CSARDTGTVYGYTF
TRBJ2-7 TRBV29-1 CSVEARGPRTYEQYF
TRBJ1-6 TRBV28 CASRDRGGFSPLHF
TRBJ2-7 TRBV12-3/TRBV12-4 CASSLAPLGTSKTYEQYF
TRBJ1-5 TRBV30 CAWSSSGQPQHF
TRBJ2-5 TRBV20-1 CSASPSGGEETQYF
TRBJ1-5 TRBV2 CASKRGENQPQHF
TRBJ1-2 TRBV19 CASSPTATIANYGYTF
TRBJ1-2 TRBV25-1 CASSFYNNGYTF
TRBJ2-7 TRBV11-1 CASSLAWAGLAYEQYF
TRBJ2-5 TRBV2 CASSELAGEQTQYF
TRBJ2-6 TRBV20-1 CSARVPTGRVGANVLTF
TRBJ2-2 TRBV6-5 CASRPDRHPTGELFF